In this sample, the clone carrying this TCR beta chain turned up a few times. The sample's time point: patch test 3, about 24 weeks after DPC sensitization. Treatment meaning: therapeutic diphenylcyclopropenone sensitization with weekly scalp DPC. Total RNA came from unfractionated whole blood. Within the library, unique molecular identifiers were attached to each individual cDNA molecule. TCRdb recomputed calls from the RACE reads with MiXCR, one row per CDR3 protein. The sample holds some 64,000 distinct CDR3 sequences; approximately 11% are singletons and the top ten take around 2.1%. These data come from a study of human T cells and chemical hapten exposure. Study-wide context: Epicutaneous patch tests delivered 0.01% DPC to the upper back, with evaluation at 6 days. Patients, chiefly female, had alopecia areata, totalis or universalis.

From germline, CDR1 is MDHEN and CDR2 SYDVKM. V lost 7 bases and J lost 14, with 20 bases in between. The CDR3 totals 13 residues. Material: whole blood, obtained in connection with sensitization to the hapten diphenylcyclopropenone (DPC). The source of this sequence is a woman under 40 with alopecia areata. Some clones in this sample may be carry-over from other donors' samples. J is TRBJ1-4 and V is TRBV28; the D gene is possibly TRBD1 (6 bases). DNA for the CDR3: TGTGCCAGCACCCCCGGGGACATAAGGGGGCTGTTTTTT. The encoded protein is CASTPGDIRGLFF. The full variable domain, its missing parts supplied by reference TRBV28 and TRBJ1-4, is DVKVTQSSRYLVKRTGEKVFLECVQDMDHENMFWYRQDPGLGLRLIYFSYDVKMKEKGDIPEGYSVSREKKERFSLILESASTNQTSMYLCASTPGDIRGLFFGSGTQLSVL.